Below are 5 T cell receptor beta chains sequenced from a single sample in a study of cytomegalovirus exposure and HLA in healthy donors. Primers: 60 Vbeta forward and 13 Jbeta reverse. The protocol was immunoSEQ multiplex PCR, while the TCRdb copy is restricted to in-frame clones and leaves out a portion. The table for this sample gives 160,000 or so clones. The sequenced material came from PBMCs. The receptors shown here come from a man aged 25-40 years in good health and CMV-seronegative.

The V gene is TRBV5-6, the J gene TRBJ2-1, with TRBD2 matching over 10 bases. V lost 4 bases to trimming and J lost 5 bases; unmatched junction nucleotides: 9. The germline V gene has CDR1 SGHDT and CDR2 YYEEEE. CDR3 size: 16 residues. The CDR3 nucleotides are TGTGCCAGCAGCCTCAATCTAGCGGGAGCAAACAATGAGCAGTTCTTC. Residues: CASSLNLAGANNEQFF.

This chain joins TRBV18 and TRBJ1-1; D is unclear. The V end was cut by 1 base, the J end by 1 base, with 10 bases between. CDR3 length equals 15 residues. In germline, CDR1 is KGHSH, CDR2 LQKENI. CDR3 loop: CASSPHQIQNTEAFF. Here the CDR3 DNA reads TGTGCCAGCTCACCACACCAGATCCAGAACACTGAAGCTTTCTTT. Full variable domain (outside the CDR3, taken from reference TRBV18 and TRBJ1-1): NAGVMQNPRHLVRRRGQEARLRCSPMKGHSHVYWYRQLPEEGLKFMVYLQKENIIDESGMPKERFSAEFPKEGPSILRIQQVVRGDSAAYFCASSPHQIQNTEAFFGQGTRLTVV.

The chain joins TRBV30 to TRBJ1-6; unclear D gene. Trimming shortened V by 2 bases and J by 0 bases, and 14 bases separated the two germline ends. The germline CDR1 and CDR2 sequences are GTSNPN and SVGIG (reference sequence). The CDR3 has 17 amino acids. In DNA, the CDR3 is TGTGCCTGGAGTCGGACTGAAATCAGCTCCTATAATTCACCCCTCCACTTT. This translates into CAWSRTEISSYNSPLHF. Complete variable domain (other parts from reference TRBV30 and TRBJ1-6): SQTIHQWPATLVQPVGSPLSLECTVEGTSNPNLYWYRQAAGRGLQLLFYSVGIGQISSEVPQNLSASRPQDRQFILSSKKLLLSDSGFYLCAWSRTEISSYNSPLHFGNGTRLTVT.

A remark on this clone: Compared with germline, one end of the junction differs, possibly owing to a read error. This sequence joins TRBV2 and TRBJ1-4; possibly TRBD1 for D (5 bases). This CDR3 region has 14 residues. Per germline, CDR1 SNHLY and CDR2 FYNNEI. The CDR3 reads CACRVPGPNEKLFF. The CDR3 DNA reads TGTGCCTGCAGGGTTCCAGGGCCGAATGAAAAACTGTTTTTT.

The chain couples TRBV5-4 to TRBJ1-1; a weak D match, TRBD1 (5 bases). CDR3 length: 12 residues. Germline V lookup: CDR1 SGHNT, CDR2 YYREEE (reference sequence). V lost 2 bases and J lost 11, with 13 bases in between. Here the CDR3 reads CASSFNGGEAFF. CDR3 DNA sequence: TGTGCCAGCAGCTTCAACGGAGGGGAGGCTTTCTTT.